The rows below give T cell receptor beta chains drawn from one sample of a study of shared clonotypes between healthy human individuals. TCRdb's table, derived via immunoSEQ multiplex PCR, lists solely in-frame clones and lacks some. Of about 2 million clones listed, about 95% are singletons. The sample comprised naive CD8+ T cells sorted from blood. The receptors come from a man aged 18 to 29 in good health. Each CDR3 is given with its conserved first and last residue. A D gene is named only where the DNA matches it firmly. Where a row states a size, it is once, few, many or the class of an expanded clone; other rows omit it.

v_gene: TRBV28; abundance: once; d_gene: -; j_gene: TRBJ2-5; CDR3aa: CASSPDIPQETQYF; CDR3nt: TGTGCCAGCAGCCCGGACATCCCCCAAGAGACCCAGTACTTC
v_gene: TRBV10-1; abundance: -; d_gene: -; j_gene: TRBJ2-7; CDR3aa: CATGQGGLEQYF; CDR3nt: TGCGCCACCGGACAGGGAGGGCTCGAGCAGTACTTC
v_gene: TRBV5-1; abundance: -; d_gene: -; j_gene: TRBJ1-1; CDR3aa: CASSPGGLGAFF; CDR3nt: TGCGCCAGCAGCCCAGGAGGTCTAGGAGCTTTCTTT
v_gene: TRBV30; abundance: -; d_gene: TRBD2; j_gene: TRBJ2-1; CDR3aa: CAWRAGGRGNEQFF; CDR3nt: TGTGCCTGGAGAGCGGGGGGGCGTGGAAATGAGCAGTTCTTC
v_gene: TRBV28; abundance: -; d_gene: TRBD2; j_gene: TRBJ2-7; CDR3aa: CASSWTSGGVEQYF; CDR3nt: TGTGCCAGCAGCTGGACCTCCGGGGGGGTGGAGCAGTACTTC
v_gene: TRBV4-2; abundance: once; d_gene: TRBD1; j_gene: TRBJ2-1; CDR3aa: CASSQDRTGVVNEQFF; CDR3nt: TGTGCCAGCAGCCAAGACAGGACAGGGGTCGTTAATGAGCAGTTCTTC
v_gene: TRBV30; abundance: once; d_gene: -; j_gene: TRBJ2-3; CDR3aa: CAWNPGALSTDTQYF; CDR3nt: TGTGCCTGGAATCCGGGGGCCCTCAGCACAGATACGCAGTATTTT
v_gene: TRBV5-8; abundance: -; d_gene: -; j_gene: TRBJ2-7; CDR3aa: CASYDPSAYEQYF; CDR3nt: TGTGCCAGCTACGATCCCAGTGCCTACGAGCAGTACTTC
v_gene: TRBV7-8; abundance: -; d_gene: TRBD2; j_gene: TRBJ2-7; CDR3aa: CASSLAGASGVISSYEQYF; CDR3nt: TGTGCCAGCAGCTTAGCAGGCGCTAGCGGGGTAATTAGCTCCTACGAGCAGTACTTC
v_gene: TRBV6-6; abundance: -; d_gene: -; j_gene: TRBJ2-2; CDR3aa: CASSYYRITGELFF; CDR3nt: TGTGCCAGCAGTTACTACAGGATCACCGGGGAGCTGTTTTTT
v_gene: TRBV7-9; abundance: -; d_gene: TRBD2; j_gene: TRBJ2-1; CDR3aa: CASSPSGTSGSNEQFF; CDR3nt: TGTGCCAGCAGCCCATCCGGGACTAGCGGATCCAATGAGCAGTTCTTC
v_gene: TRBV28; abundance: -; d_gene: TRBD1; j_gene: TRBJ1-5; CDR3aa: CASSPGTGVQPQHF; CDR3nt: TGTGCCAGCAGCCCCGGGACAGGGGTTCAGCCCCAGCATTTT
v_gene: TRBV10-3; abundance: -; d_gene: -; j_gene: TRBJ2-7; CDR3aa: CAISESGRQTYEQYF; CDR3nt: TGTGCCATCAGTGAATCAGGACGTCAAACCTACGAGCAGTACTTC
v_gene: TRBV6-5; abundance: -; d_gene: -; j_gene: TRBJ1-4; CDR3aa: CASSYSETADEKLFF; CDR3nt: TGTGCCAGCAGTTACTCGGAAACAGCAGATGAAAAACTGTTTTTT
v_gene: TRBV7-9; abundance: -; d_gene: -; j_gene: TRBJ1-3; CDR3aa: CASSLVVRVSGNTIYF; CDR3nt: TGTGCCAGCAGCTTAGTGGTGCGGGTCTCTGGAAACACCATATATTTT
v_gene: TRBV27; abundance: -; d_gene: TRBD1; j_gene: TRBJ2-2; CDR3aa: CASSSSSGDRPKRELFF; CDR3nt: TGTGCCAGCAGTTCTTCCTCCGGGGACAGACCTAAAAGGGAGCTGTTTTTT
v_gene: TRBV9; abundance: -; d_gene: TRBD1; j_gene: TRBJ1-1; CDR3aa: CASSVEDRVSTEAFF; CDR3nt: TGTGCCAGCAGCGTAGAGGACAGGGTGAGCACTGAAGCTTTCTTT
v_gene: TRBV4-1; abundance: -; d_gene: -; j_gene: TRBJ2-2; CDR3aa: CASSQDPATGELFF; CDR3nt: TGCGCCAGCAGCCAAGATCCCGCCACCGGGGAGCTGTTTTTT
v_gene: TRBV5-1; abundance: -; d_gene: -; j_gene: TRBJ2-5; CDR3aa: CASSPDSTETQYF; CDR3nt: TGCGCCAGCAGCCCGGACAGTACGGAGACCCAGTACTTC
v_gene: TRBV9; abundance: -; d_gene: TRBD2; j_gene: TRBJ2-7; CDR3aa: CASSVEVAGGTRLGQYF; CDR3nt: TGTGCCAGCAGCGTAGAGGTAGCGGGAGGTACTCGATTGGGGCAGTACTTC
v_gene: TRBV29-1; abundance: -; d_gene: -; j_gene: TRBJ1-2; CDR3aa: CSAISANYGYTF; CDR3nt: TGCAGCGCCATCAGCGCTAACTATGGCTACACCTTC
v_gene: TRBV28; abundance: -; d_gene: -; j_gene: TRBJ2-5; CDR3aa: CASTETGQETQYF; CDR3nt: TGTGCCAGCACCGAAACAGGGCAAGAGACCCAGTACTTC
v_gene: TRBV5-5; abundance: -; d_gene: TRBD1; j_gene: TRBJ2-7; CDR3aa: CASERGDRVSLSSYEQYF; CDR3nt: TGTGCCAGCGAACGAGGAGACAGGGTATCCCTCAGCTCCTACGAGCAGTACTTC
v_gene: TRBV19; abundance: -; d_gene: TRBD2; j_gene: TRBJ2-3; CDR3aa: CASAGVAGDTQYF; CDR3nt: TGTGCCAGTGCCGGGGTAGCGGGGGATACGCAGTATTTT
v_gene: TRBV29-1; abundance: -; d_gene: -; j_gene: TRBJ1-2; CDR3aa: CSVDREGEFYGYTF; CDR3nt: TGCAGCGTTGACAGGGAGGGGGAGTTCTATGGCTACACCTTC
v_gene: TRBV7-2; abundance: -; d_gene: TRBD2; j_gene: TRBJ2-1; CDR3aa: CASSFSLTSGNNEQFF; CDR3nt: TGTGCCAGCAGCTTCTCCTTGACTAGCGGAAACAATGAGCAGTTCTTC
v_gene: TRBV2; abundance: -; d_gene: -; j_gene: TRBJ2-7; CDR3aa: CASSVFQGGSEQYF; CDR3nt: TGTGCCAGCAGTGTGTTTCAGGGCGGATCCGAGCAGTACTTC
v_gene: TRBV4-1; abundance: -; d_gene: -; j_gene: TRBJ1-1; CDR3aa: CASSQEAGPFPAFF; CDR3nt: TGCGCCAGCAGCCAAGAGGCAGGCCCTTTTCCGGCTTTCTTT
v_gene: TRBV5-6; abundance: -; d_gene: -; j_gene: TRBJ2-2; CDR3aa: CASSDSPGELFF; CDR3nt: TGTGCCAGCAGCGATAGTCCCGGGGAGCTGTTTTTT
v_gene: TRBV6-5; abundance: -; d_gene: -; j_gene: TRBJ2-7; CDR3aa: CASSVEGPTYEQYF; CDR3nt: TGTGCCAGCAGTGTAGAGGGACCCACCTACGAGCAGTACTTC
v_gene: TRBV12-5; abundance: -; d_gene: -; j_gene: TRBJ1-1; CDR3aa: CASGLVIQLGTGNTEAFF; CDR3nt: TGTGCTAGTGGTTTGGTGATTCAATTAGGGACGGGGAACACTGAAGCTTTCTTT
v_gene: TRBV4-1; abundance: -; d_gene: -; j_gene: TRBJ2-7; CDR3aa: CASSQFPYEQYF; CDR3nt: TGCGCCAGCAGCCAATTTCCCTACGAGCAGTACTTC
v_gene: TRBV7-9; abundance: -; d_gene: TRBD1; j_gene: TRBJ2-7; CDR3aa: CASSPSPWTGVSEQYF; CDR3nt: TGTGCCAGCAGCCCCTCTCCCTGGACAGGGGTCTCCGAGCAGTACTTC
v_gene: TRBV5-1; abundance: -; d_gene: TRBD1; j_gene: TRBJ2-5; CDR3aa: CASSSQGAVETQYF; CDR3nt: TGCGCCAGCAGCTCACAGGGGGCTGTTGAGACCCAGTACTTC
v_gene: TRBV5-6; abundance: -; d_gene: TRBD1; j_gene: TRBJ2-7; CDR3aa: CASSYWTGGYEQYF; CDR3nt: TGTGCCAGCAGCTATTGGACAGGGGGCTACGAGCAGTACTTC
v_gene: TRBV7-9; abundance: -; d_gene: TRBD2; j_gene: TRBJ2-3; CDR3aa: CASILSGGDTQYF; CDR3nt: TGTGCCAGCATCCTATCGGGGGGGGATACGCAGTATTTT
v_gene: TRBV6-5; abundance: -; d_gene: -; j_gene: TRBJ2-6; CDR3aa: CASSYKWEGANVLTF; CDR3nt: TGTGCCAGCAGTTACAAATGGGAGGGGGCCAACGTCCTGACTTTC
v_gene: TRBV6-1; abundance: -; d_gene: -; j_gene: TRBJ1-3; CDR3aa: CATRPWDLNTIYF; CDR3nt: TGTGCCACCAGGCCCTGGGACCTTAACACCATATATTTT
v_gene: TRBV27; abundance: -; d_gene: TRBD1; j_gene: TRBJ1-1; CDR3aa: CASSPGQGGFTEAFF; CDR3nt: TGTGCCAGCAGCCCCGGACAGGGAGGCTTCACTGAAGCTTTCTTT
v_gene: TRBV5-1; abundance: once; d_gene: TRBD1; j_gene: TRBJ2-7; CDR3aa: CASSPTGQGPPYEQYF; CDR3nt: TGCGCCAGCAGCCCCACTGGACAGGGCCCTCCCTACGAGCAGTACTTC
v_gene: TRBV19; abundance: -; d_gene: -; j_gene: TRBJ1-2; CDR3aa: CASSTYREGFYGYTF; CDR3nt: TGTGCCAGTAGTACTTACAGGGAGGGCTTCTATGGCTACACCTTC
v_gene: TRBV7-2; abundance: -; d_gene: -; j_gene: TRBJ2-2; CDR3aa: CASSLGTNTGELFF; CDR3nt: TGTGCCAGCAGCCTGGGGACTAACACCGGGGAGCTGTTTTTT
v_gene: TRBV6-5; abundance: once; d_gene: TRBD2; j_gene: TRBJ2-3; CDR3aa: CASSQLLAGSDTQYF; CDR3nt: TGTGCCAGCTCCCAATTACTAGCGGGGTCAGATACGCAGTATTTT
v_gene: TRBV7-9; abundance: once; d_gene: -; j_gene: TRBJ1-1; CDR3aa: CASSLSGLEGTEAFF; CDR3nt: TGTGCCAGCAGCTTATCGGGGTTGGAGGGCACTGAAGCTTTCTTT
v_gene: TRBV7-9; abundance: -; d_gene: -; j_gene: TRBJ1-1; CDR3aa: CASSLPGLRTEAFF; CDR3nt: TGTGCCAGCAGCTTACCAGGACTGAGGACTGAAGCTTTCTTT
v_gene: TRBV2; abundance: -; d_gene: TRBD1; j_gene: TRBJ1-2; CDR3aa: CASSGDRGFDYGYTF; CDR3nt: TGTGCCAGCAGTGGGGACAGGGGGTTCGACTATGGCTACACCTTC
v_gene: TRBV27; abundance: -; d_gene: -; j_gene: TRBJ1-4; CDR3aa: CASSSPLTGLGEKLFF; CDR3nt: TGTGCCAGCAGTTCCCCCTTGACAGGTCTGGGGGAAAAACTGTTTTTT
v_gene: TRBV4-3; abundance: -; d_gene: TRBD1; j_gene: TRBJ1-3; CDR3aa: CASSQATGSGNTIYF; CDR3nt: TGCGCCAGCAGCCAAGCGACAGGGTCTGGAAACACCATATATTTT
v_gene: TRBV4-1; abundance: -; d_gene: -; j_gene: TRBJ1-6; CDR3aa: CASSQAAGLYSPLHF; CDR3nt: TGCGCCAGCAGCCAAGCGGCAGGGTTGTACTCACCCCTCCACTTT
v_gene: TRBV7-9; abundance: -; d_gene: -; j_gene: TRBJ2-3; CDR3aa: CASRRTDTQYF; CDR3nt: TGTGCCAGCAGACGCACAGATACGCAGTATTTT
v_gene: TRBV2; abundance: -; d_gene: TRBD1; j_gene: TRBJ2-7; CDR3aa: CASRHSPGTESYEQYF; CDR3nt: TGTGCCAGCAGACACAGTCCCGGGACAGAATCCTACGAGCAGTACTTC